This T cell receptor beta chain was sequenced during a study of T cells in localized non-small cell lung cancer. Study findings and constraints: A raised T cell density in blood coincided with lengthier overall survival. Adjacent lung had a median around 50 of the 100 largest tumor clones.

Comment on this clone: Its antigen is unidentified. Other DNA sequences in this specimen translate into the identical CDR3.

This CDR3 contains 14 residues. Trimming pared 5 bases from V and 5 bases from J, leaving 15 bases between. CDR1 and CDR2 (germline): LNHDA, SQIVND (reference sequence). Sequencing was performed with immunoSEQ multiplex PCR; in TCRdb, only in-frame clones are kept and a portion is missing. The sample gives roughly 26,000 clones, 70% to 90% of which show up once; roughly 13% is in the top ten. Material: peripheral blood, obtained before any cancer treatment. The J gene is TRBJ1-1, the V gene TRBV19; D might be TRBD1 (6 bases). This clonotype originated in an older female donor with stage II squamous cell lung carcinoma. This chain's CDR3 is CASSPQGRGTEAFF. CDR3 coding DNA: TGTGCCAGTAGTCCACAGGGTCGGGGAACTGAAGCTTTCTTT.